The 3 T cell receptor beta chains given below trace back to one sample, sequenced in a study of blood T cells in healthy people across ages. Alongside a J-beta primer mix, a sample-barcoded 5' primer served in a second PCR lasting about 7 to 12 cycles. MiXCR, applied by TCRdb to the 5' RACE reads, yields one record per CDR3 protein. The data show approximately 1,700,000 distinct CDR3 sequences, 39% seen once. Source material: blood. The receptors derive from a human donor in good health.

V and J are TRBV28 and TRBJ1-5, with 9 positions matching TRBD1. Germline assignment: CDR1 MDHEN and CDR2 SYDVKM. After removal of 2 bases from V and 3 bases from J, the junction contained 11 bases not matched to a gene. This CDR3 comprises 18 residues. The CDR3 loop is CASSLQTGGFGTNQPQHF. The CDR3 DNA reads as TGTGCCAGCAGTTTACAGACAGGGGGGTTTGGTACCAATCAGCCCCAGCATTTT.

This chain connects TRBV12-3 or TRBV12-4 to TRBJ2-4; D is undetermined. Trimming removed 6 bases from V and 13 bases from J, with 10 bases in between. The CDR3 is made up of 10 amino acids. The CDR3 reads CASSVVEQYF. In nucleotides, the CDR3 is TGTGCCAGCAGCGTGGTAGAGCAGTACTTC.

This chain uses TRBV7-2 with TRBJ1-5; D gene ambiguous. There are 14 residues in the CDR3. V was pared by 3 bases and J by 5 bases, with 11 bases between. Germline V gene data show CDR1 as SGHTA and CDR2 as FQGNSA. The CDR3 sequence: CASSLVPKDQPQHF. The CDR3 DNA is TGTGCCAGCAGCTTGGTCCCAAAGGATCAGCCCCAGCATTTT. The whole variable domain, filled in from reference TRBV7-2 and TRBJ1-5, reads GAGVSQSPSNKVTEKGKDVELRCDPISGHTALYWYRQSLGQGLEFLIYFQGNSAPDKSGLPSDRFSAERTGGSVSTLTIQRTQQEDSAVYLCASSLVPKDQPQHFGDGTRLSIL.